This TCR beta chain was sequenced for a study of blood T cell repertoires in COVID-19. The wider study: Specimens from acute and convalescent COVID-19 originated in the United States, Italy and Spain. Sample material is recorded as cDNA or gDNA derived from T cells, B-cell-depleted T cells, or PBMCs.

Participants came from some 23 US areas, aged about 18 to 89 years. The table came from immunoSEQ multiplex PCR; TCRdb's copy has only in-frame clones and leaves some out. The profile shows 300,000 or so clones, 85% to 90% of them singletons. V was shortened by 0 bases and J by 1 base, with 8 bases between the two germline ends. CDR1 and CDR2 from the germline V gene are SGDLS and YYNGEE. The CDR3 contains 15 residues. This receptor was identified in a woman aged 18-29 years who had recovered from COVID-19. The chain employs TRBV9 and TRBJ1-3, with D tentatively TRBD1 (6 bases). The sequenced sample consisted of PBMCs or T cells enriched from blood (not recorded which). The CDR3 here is CASSVAGTSGNTIYF. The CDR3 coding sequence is TGTGCCAGCAGCGTAGCGGGGACATCTGGAAACACCATATATTTT.